This TCR beta chain emerged from a study of blood T cell repertoires in COVID-19 (dated by TCRdb to about 2020). About the study as a whole: Samples from collaborators originated in the United States, Italy and Spain and spanned both the acute and convalescent phases of COVID-19. The material from the prospective study consisted of cDNA or gDNA derived from T cells, B-cell-depleted T cells, or PBMCs. A freely available public database, intended as a resource for researchers studying the immune response to SARS-CoV-2, is where the repertoires were released. The samples were drawn from the first 160 participants of the ongoing ImmuneRACE study and from more than 1,000 subjects provided by 6 global collaborators. Where available, HLA class I and class II types were taken from metadata supplied by the sample provider and were not determined by assay-based typing. Sample metadata almost always included a de-identified subject ID, COVID-19 status, age in years and sex. The dataset comprised deeply sampled blood TCRbeta repertoires from subjects exposed to, actively infected with, or recovered from COVID-19. Study-level results and caveats: The quantity of clinical and demographic metadata differed by source and by participant and was supplied without curation.

Comment on this clone: This clone's antigen is unknown. Nothing much larger sits one base from this clone, and base qualities are not available.

The immunoSEQ Assay, a bias-controlled multiplex PCR, was used to amplify TCRbeta CDR3 regions from genomic DNA. Per the original workflow: Within the assay, amplification of reference gene primers was used to estimate how many nucleated cells each sample contained. To quantify the absolute abundance of each unique TCRbeta CDR3 rearrangement, sequence reads were collapsed and filtered. For each sample, productive Simpson clonality was calculated as the square root of Simpson's diversity index over productive rearrangements. TCRdb obtained this table from immuneACCESS and retained in-frame rearrangements with V and J assigned. These tables miss some clones; where compared with another copy, unresolved V genes account for less than half of the shortfall, and the remainder is unexplained. V, J and clone size were drawn from that table, and D and trimming were deduced from the DNA. This sample lists 250,000 to 300,000 clones; approximately 90% were detected once. Of the sample, approximately 4% is held by the ten largest clones.

The germline V end is reduced by 0 bases and the J end by 12 bases; junction bases left unmatched: 4. Sequences LGHNA (CDR1) and YNFKEQ (CDR2) are obtained from the germline V gene. Reading from cysteine to phenylalanine, the CDR3 counts 13 amino acids. Only the CDR3 DNA is retained, 39 bases long and in frame from the first base. The collaborating institutions used their own protocols to collect whole blood in K2EDTA tubes. For TCRbeta analysis, collaborators shipped samples as frozen whole blood, isolated PBMCs, or DNA extracted from either of those sample types. Sequences were obtained from peripheral blood. The sequence came from a woman in her 40s with acute or convalescent COVID-19. The sequence joins TRBV4-2 to TRBJ1-5; 8 bases in the middle match TRBD1. The bases are TGTGCCAGCAGCCAAGAAACGGGGACAGGCCAGCATTTT. Translated, it reads CASSQETGTGQHF.